A selection of T cell receptor beta chains follows, all from one sample in a study of cytomegalovirus exposure and HLA in healthy donors. The data were produced by immunoSEQ multiplex PCR, yet TCRdb's version contains in-frame clones alone and is incomplete. There are about 130,000 clones in the sample; 84% occur only once, and 2.5% to 3% lies in the top ten. The sample taken for sequencing was PBMCs. These TCRs come from a woman between 18 and 29 years old in good health and CMV-seropositive. Both conserved end residues are part of each CDR3. D genes are given only for firm matches. A clone size is listed for some rows: how often the clone was seen (once, few, many), or a class if it is expanded.

j_call,v_call,clone_size,d_call,cdr3_nt,cdr3_aa
TRBJ2-5,TRBV5-4,.,TRBD2,TGTGCCAGCAGCTTGAAGCGGGGGGCACAAGAGACCCAGTACTTC,CASSLKRGAQETQYF
TRBJ2-7,TRBV6-5,.,TRBD1,TGTGCCAGCAGCCCCGGGACAGGGGTGTACTACGAGCAGTACTTC,CASSPGTGVYYEQYF
TRBJ2-3,TRBV14,.,.,TGTGCCAGCAGCCAAGGACAGCCGCAGTATTTT,CASSQGQPQYF
TRBJ2-3,TRBV7-3,few,.,TGTGCCAGCAGCTCAAACCGGGGGGCTAGCACAGATACGCAGTATTTT,CASSSNRGASTDTQYF
TRBJ2-3,TRBV6-4,.,TRBD1,TGTGCCAGCCGGGACAGGGGAGCAGATACGCAGTATTTT,CASRDRGADTQYF
TRBJ1-2,TRBV6-5,.,.,TGTGCCAGCAGTCGCGGGCCTCAAGAGGAGGGCTACACCTTC,CASSRGPQEEGYTF
TRBJ2-4,TRBV1,.,.,TGCACCAGCAGCCATAATAGAGGGCCTCTAGCCAAAAACATTCAGTACTTC,CTSSHNRGPLAKNIQYF
TRBJ2-5,TRBV9,.,.,TGTGCCAGCAGCGTAGGAGTAGCGGCCCAAGAGACCCAGTACTTC,CASSVGVAAQETQYF
TRBJ1-2,TRBV6-5,.,TRBD1,TGTGCCAGCAGTTACCACAAGACAGGGAGCTATGGCTACACCTTC,CASSYHKTGSYGYTF
TRBJ1-2,TRBV27,.,TRBD1,TGTGCCAGCAGTTTAAGGGGACAGGGGGGCGGCTACACCTTC,CASSLRGQGGGYTF
TRBJ1-2,TRBV10-3,.,TRBD1,TGTGCCATCAGCCGGGACAGGGGCAACTATGGCTACACCTTC,CAISRDRGNYGYTF
TRBJ2-7,TRBV19,.,.,TGTGCCAGTAGTAGCTCAGTGTCCTACGAGCAGTACTTC,CASSSSVSYEQYF
TRBJ2-3,TRBV2,.,.,TGTGCCAGCATAACCGGACAGTTTAGCACAGATACGCAGTATTTT,CASITGQFSTDTQYF
TRBJ1-4,TRBV7-9,.,.,TGTGCCAGCAGCCTAAAGGGAGGTGAAAAACTGTTTTTT,CASSLKGGEKLFF
TRBJ2-1,TRBV7-3,.,TRBD2,TGTGCCAGCAGCTTAGACGGGGGGGCAAGGAATGAGCAGTTCTTC,CASSLDGGARNEQFF
TRBJ2-7,TRBV5-1,once,TRBD1,TGCGCCAGCAGCTTGGGACAGGGCGGCGAGCAGTACTTC,CASSLGQGGEQYF
TRBJ2-7,TRBV6-1,.,.,TGTGCCAGCAGTGCCAATATCGAGACTACCTACGTGTACTTC,CASSANIETTYVYF
TRBJ2-5,TRBV5-1,.,.,TGCGCCAGCAGCCTAAGGCCAGGGTACCAAGAGACCCAGTACTTC,CASSLRPGYQETQYF
TRBJ1-6,TRBV5-6,few,.,TGTGCCAGCAGCTTGGTGGGGGGGAAAGGAGATTCACCCCTCCACTTT,CASSLVGGKGDSPLHF
TRBJ2-7,TRBV6-1,.,.,TGTGCCAGCACCAGCCCGGGATTGACCTACGAGCAGTACTTC,CASTSPGLTYEQYF
TRBJ2-5,TRBV6-5,.,.,TGTGCCAGCAGTTTCCGGACTAGGGGGGAGACCCAGTACTTC,CASSFRTRGETQYF
TRBJ2-1,TRBV9,.,.,TGTGCCAGCAGCGTCGCGGAAAATGAGCAGTTCTTC,CASSVAENEQFF
TRBJ1-1,TRBV21-1,.,.,.,CASCPVGAGAEAFF
TRBJ2-2,TRBV15,.,.,TGTGCCACCAGCAGAGATCTAGGTCCACCCGGGGAGCTGTTTTTT,CATSRDLGPPGELFF
TRBJ2-1,TRBV18,.,.,TGTGCCAGCTCACCCGTTGAGGACAGCACCTACAATGAGCAGTTCTTC,CASSPVEDSTYNEQFF
TRBJ2-5,TRBV28,few,TRBD1,TGTGCCAGCAGTCAGACAGGGGGTGAGACCCAGTACTTC,CASSQTGGETQYF
TRBJ1-4,TRBV15,.,TRBD1,TGTGCCACCAGCGGAACCGGGACAGGGTATGAAAAACTGTTTTTT,CATSGTGTGYEKLFF
TRBJ1-5,TRBV2,.,.,TGTGCCAGCAGTGAGGACAAGGGCCAGCCCCAGCATTTT,CASSEDKGQPQHF